One sample yielded the 22 T cell receptor beta chains listed below, sequenced in a study of long-term antiretroviral therapy in people with HIV. Assay version v3.0 of immunoSEQ was used, and it was run at survey level. Some clones are missing from TCRdb's copy, which holds only in-frame ones; the method was immunoSEQ multiplex PCR. The sample contains approximately 20,000 clones, approximately 88% of which appear only once. Specimen: unsorted PBMCs, collected 0.9 years after starting antiretroviral therapy. These receptor sequences come from a man in his late teens or twenties with HIV.

Within the sample, this clone is medium-sized. J is TRBJ2-1 and V is TRBV27; possible D gene TRBD2, 5 bases. Germline V gene sequence: CDR1 MNHEY, CDR2 SMNVEV (reference sequence). V gave up 4 bases and J gave up 13 bases, with 17 bases separating them. This CDR3 is built from 13 residues. For the CDR3, the DNA is TGTGCCAGCAGTTCGGGGTCAGTTCACGTTCAGTTCTTC. Translating gives CASSSGSVHVQFF.

The V call is TRBV29-1, the J call TRBJ2-1; D may be TRBD2 (5 bases). The CDR3 is 14 amino acids. V gave up 4 bases and J gave up 4 bases, with 14 bases separating them. CDR1 is SQVTM, CDR2 ANQGSEA, per germline. The CDR3 loop is CSVARSGDYNEQFF. The CDR3 bases are TGCAGCGTTGCGCGGAGCGGAGATTACAATGAGCAGTTCTTC.

The V and J genes are TRBV5-6 and TRBJ2-7, with D unresolved. V lost 0 bases and J 2 bases, leaving 3 bases between the germline ends. This CDR3 has 12 residues. CDR1 is SGHDT, CDR2 YYEEEE, per germline. CDR3: CASSLGAYEQYV. In nucleotides, the CDR3 is TGTGCCAGCAGCTTGGGTGCCTACGAGCAGTACGTC.

This chain connects TRBV5-5 to TRBJ2-7; TRBD1 agrees at 11 bases. This CDR3 region has 17 residues. Germline CDR1 and CDR2: SGHKS and YYEKEE (reference sequence). Germline trimming cut 2 bases from V and 2 bases from J; bases unmatched to any gene: 9. This chain's CDR3 is CASSFGIGTGGTYEQYF. The CDR3 DNA reads TGTGCCAGCAGCTTCGGGATAGGGACAGGGGGAACCTACGAGCAGTACTTC. The full variable domain, its missing parts supplied by reference TRBV5-5 and TRBJ2-7, is DAGVTQSPTHLIKTRGQQVTLRCSPISGHKSVSWYQQVLGQGPQFIFQYYEKEERGRGNFPDRFSARQFPNYSSELNVNALLLGDSALYLCASSFGIGTGGTYEQYFGPGTRLTVT.

The chain has TRBV2 and TRBJ2-5; D unresolved. The germline V gene encodes CDR1 SNHLY and CDR2 FYNNEI. V gave up 3 bases and J gave up 5 bases, with 13 bases separating them. The CDR3 is made up of 14 amino acids. The CDR3 here is CASSDFQRTETQYF. Here the CDR3 DNA reads TGTGCCAGCAGTGACTTTCAAAGGACGGAGACCCAGTACTTC. The full variable domain, in which reference TRBV2 and TRBJ2-5 provide the parts outside the CDR3, is EPEVTQTPSHQVTQMGQEVILRCVPISNHLYFYWYRQILGQKVEFLVSFYNNEISEKSEIFDDQFSVERPDGSNFTLKIRSTKLEDSAMYFCASSDFQRTETQYFGPGTRLLVL.

The chain uses TRBV5-6 and TRBJ2-6; D is unresolved. This CDR3 is 17 amino acids long. Per the germline V gene, CDR1 is SGHDT and CDR2 is YYEEEE. The V and J ends lost 0 bases and 0 bases respectively, with 10 bases between them. CDR3 coding DNA: TGTGCCAGCAGCTTGGGCCCCCCAAGCTCTGGGGCCAACGTCCTGACTTTC. As protein: CASSLGPPSSGANVLTF.

This chain links TRBV29-1 with TRBJ1-1, with D possibly being TRBD1 (5 bases). The germline V gene encodes CDR1 SQVTM and CDR2 ANQGSEA. V lost 6 bases and J lost 1, with 12 bases in between. This CDR3 spans 13 amino acids. The CDR3 DNA follows: TGCAGCGTGGGAGGGACGGGGAACACTGAAGCTTTCTTT. Translation gives CSVGGTGNTEAFF. Filled out from reference TRBV29-1 and TRBJ1-1, the complete variable domain reads SAVISQKPSRDICQRGTSLTIQCQVDSQVTMMFWYRQQPGQSLTLIATANQGSEATYESGFVIDKFPISRPNLTFSTLTVSNMSPEDSSIYLCSVGGTGNTEAFFGQGTRLTVV.

The chain combines TRBV5-1 with TRBJ1-2, with 7 bases aligning to TRBD1. CDR3 length: 14 amino acids. V was pared by 4 bases and J by 6 bases, with 9 bases of the junction left unmatched. Germline V gene lookup returns CDR1 SGHRS and CDR2 YFSETQ. The DNA of the CDR3 is TGCGCCAGCAGCCCTGGACAGGCGGTTAATGGCTACACCTTC. This sequence encodes CASSPGQAVNGYTF.

This clone has more than one count but fewer than ten. This chain links TRBV28 with TRBJ1-5; TRBD1 is a possible D gene (6 bases). V dropped 5 bases and J dropped 3 bases, with 8 bases sitting between them. The CDR3 is 13 amino acids. Germline V gives CDR1 MDHEN, CDR2 SYDVKM. The CDR3: CASSTGHNQPQHF. For the CDR3, the DNA is TGTGCCAGCAGTACAGGGCACAATCAGCCCCAGCATTTT. The whole variable domain, filled in from reference TRBV28 and TRBJ1-5, reads DVKVTQSSRYLVKRTGEKVFLECVQDMDHENMFWYRQDPGLGLRLIYFSYDVKMKEKGDIPEGYSVSREKKERFSLILESASTNQTSMYLCASSTGHNQPQHFGDGTRLSIL.

The rearrangement joins TRBV5-5 to TRBJ1-6; a possible D gene is TRBD1 (6 bases). Trimming took off 3 bases at V and 11 bases at J, with 12 bases between the two ends. The CDR3 totals 13 residues. Germline lookup yields CDR1 SGHKS and CDR2 YYEKEE (reference sequence). CDR3 residues: CASSWRGRPPLHF. CDR3 sequence (DNA): TGTGCCAGCAGCTGGCGGGGGCGGCCACCCCTCCACTTT.

The chain combines TRBV5-1 with TRBJ1-3, with D maybe TRBD1 (6 bases). The CDR3 loop spans 16 amino acids. Trimming pared 4 bases from V and 0 bases from J, leaving 14 bases between. From germline, CDR1 is SGHRS and CDR2 YFSETQ. The CDR3 DNA is TGCGCCAGCAGCCCCGGGGGGGCGGCCTCTGGAAACACCATATATTTT. Amino acids: CASSPGGAASGNTIYF.

The chain couples TRBV13 to TRBJ2-3; D unclear. Trimming shortened V by 2 bases and J by 2 bases, and 2 bases separated the two germline ends. The CDR3 is made up of 12 amino acids. CDR1 and CDR2 from the germline V gene are PRHDT and FYEKMQ (reference sequence). As DNA, the CDR3 is TGTGCCAGCAGCTTATACACAGATACGCAGTATTTT. Translating it yields CASSLYTDTQYF.

The J gene is TRBJ2-2, the V gene TRBV7-8; D gene unclear. V lost 4 bases and J lost 1, with 10 bases in between. Looked up from germline, CDR1 is SGHVS and CDR2 is FQNEAQ. The CDR3 is made up of 15 amino acids. In nucleotides, the CDR3 is TGTGCCAGCAGCTCGCTAGACCTGAACACCGGGGAGCTGTTTTTT. As protein: CASSSLDLNTGELFF.

The J gene is TRBJ2-1, the V gene TRBV19; D may be TRBD2 (6 bases). The CDR3 is 15 residues long. Looked up from germline, CDR1 is LNHDA and CDR2 is SQIVND (reference sequence). V dropped 3 bases and J dropped 0 bases, with 9 bases sitting between them. The CDR3 DNA sequence: TGTGCCAGTAGTATGCGGGAATCCTCCTACAATGAGCAGTTCTTC. Residues: CASSMRESSYNEQFF. Combining the CDR3 with reference TRBV19 and TRBJ2-1 gives the whole variable domain DGGITQSPKYLFRKEGQNVTLSCEQNLNHDAMYWYRQDPGQGLRLIYYSQIVNDFQKGDIAEGYSVSREKKESFPLTVTSAQKNPTAFYLCASSMRESSYNEQFFGPGTRLTVL.

The rearrangement joins TRBV28 to TRBJ2-1; D not certain. CDR3 length equals 15 residues. V shed 3 bases and J shed 6 bases, with 15 bases lying between them. Germline assignment: CDR1 MDHEN and CDR2 SYDVKM. CDR3 nucleotide sequence: TGTGCCAGCAGTTTTTCCGACGGGCCCCTCAATGAGCAGTTCTTC. Encoded protein: CASSFSDGPLNEQFF.

The V and J genes are TRBV5-1 and TRBJ2-3, with 13 bases aligning to TRBD2. Germline V gene sequence: CDR1 SGHRS, CDR2 YFSETQ. This CDR3 spans 15 amino acids. V dropped 4 bases and J dropped 4; count of bases not matched to a gene: 3. CDR3 region: CASSTSGGAADTQYF. For the CDR3, the DNA is TGCGCCAGCAGCACTAGCGGGGGGGCTGCAGATACGCAGTATTTT.

The rearrangement joins TRBV25-1 to TRBJ2-7, with 11 positions matching TRBD2. After removal of 3 bases from V and 0 bases from J, the junction contained 10 bases not matched to a gene. The germline CDR1 and CDR2 sequences are MGHDK and SYGVNS. The CDR3 consists of 18 residues. The CDR3 is CASSEPSPTSGASYEQYF. CDR3 sequence (DNA): TGTGCCAGCAGTGAGCCCTCACCGACTAGCGGGGCCTCCTACGAGCAGTACTTC.

J is TRBJ2-5 and V is TRBV5-4; possible D gene TRBD2, 7 bases. Germline CDR1 SGHNT, CDR2 YYREEE (reference sequence). V lost 5 bases and J lost 5, with 16 bases in between. The CDR3 sequence is 14 residues long. Here the CDR3 DNA reads TGTGCCAGCAGAGGGGGAGGGTTGGGCGAGACCCAGTACTTC. Residues: CASRGGGLGETQYF.

The chain recombines TRBV9 with TRBJ2-3; D remains ambiguous. V was clipped by 2 bases and J by 6 bases, with 7 bases between them. The CDR3 sequence is 12 residues long. Germline V gene lookup returns CDR1 SGDLS and CDR2 YYNGEE. CDR3 in amino acids: CASSVVRDTQYF. CDR3 coding DNA: TGTGCCAGCAGCGTGGTGAGGGATACGCAGTATTTT.

The chain couples TRBV6-5 to TRBJ1-4; D perhaps matches TRBD1 (6 bases). CDR3 length: 15 residues. With 0 bases removed from V and 8 bases from J, the gap between germline ends came to 13 bases. CDR1 is MNHEY, CDR2 SVGAGI, per germline. Written as DNA, the CDR3 is TGTGCCAGCAGTTACTCGTCGCAGGGGTGGGAAAAACTGTTTTTT. It is translated as CASSYSSQGWEKLFF.

V and J are TRBV7-3 and TRBJ2-2; 8 nucleotides agree with TRBD1. This CDR3 contains 17 residues. J was trimmed by 6 bases and V by 1 base; bases with no gene match: 10. Per germline, CDR1 SGHTA and CDR2 FQGTGA. The CDR3 here is CASSLNVRGRGSGELFF. In DNA, the CDR3 is TGTGCCAGCAGCTTAAATGTCAGGGGGCGCGGGTCCGGGGAGCTGTTTTTT.

The V gene is TRBV5-1, the J gene TRBJ2-5; unclear D gene. The germline V gene encodes CDR1 SGHRS and CDR2 YFSETQ. Trimming stripped 2 bases from V and 5 bases from J, with 13 bases between. The CDR3 contains 14 residues. For the CDR3, the DNA is TGCGCCAGCAGCTTAATACTCGTCGGGGAGACCCAGTACTTC. Amino acid sequence: CASSLILVGETQYF.